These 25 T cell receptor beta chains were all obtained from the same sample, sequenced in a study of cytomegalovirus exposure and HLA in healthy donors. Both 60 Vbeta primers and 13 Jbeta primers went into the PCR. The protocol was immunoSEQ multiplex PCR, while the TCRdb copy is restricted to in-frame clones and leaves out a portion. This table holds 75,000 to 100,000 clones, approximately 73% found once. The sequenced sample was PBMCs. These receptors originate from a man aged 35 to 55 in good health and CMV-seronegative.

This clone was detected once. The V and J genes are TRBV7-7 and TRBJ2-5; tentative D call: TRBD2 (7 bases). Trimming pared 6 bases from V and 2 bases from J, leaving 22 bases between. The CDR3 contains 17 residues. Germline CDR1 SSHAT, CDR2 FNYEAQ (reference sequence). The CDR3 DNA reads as TGTGCCAGCAGTCCTTTACCCAGTGGGAGGGGGCAAGAGACCCAGTACTTC. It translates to CASSPLPSGRGQETQYF.

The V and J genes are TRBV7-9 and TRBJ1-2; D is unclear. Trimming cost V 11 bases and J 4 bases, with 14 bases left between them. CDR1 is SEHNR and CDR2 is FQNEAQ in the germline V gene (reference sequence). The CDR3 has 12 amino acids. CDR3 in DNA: TGTGCCGGCGAGGTCGTGGGCTATGGCTACACCTTC. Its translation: CAGEVVGYGYTF.

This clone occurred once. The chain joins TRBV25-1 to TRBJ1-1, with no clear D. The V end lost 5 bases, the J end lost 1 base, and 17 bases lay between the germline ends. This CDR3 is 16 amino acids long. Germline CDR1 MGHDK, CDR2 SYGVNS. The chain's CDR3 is CASSIGGRRANTEAFF. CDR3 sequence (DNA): TGTGCCAGCAGTATAGGTGGACGGAGGGCGAACACTGAAGCTTTCTTT.

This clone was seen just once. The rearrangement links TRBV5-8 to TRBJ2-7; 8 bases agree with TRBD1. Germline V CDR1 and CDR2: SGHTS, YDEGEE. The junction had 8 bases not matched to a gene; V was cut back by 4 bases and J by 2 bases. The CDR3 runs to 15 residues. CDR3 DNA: TGTGCCAGCAGCACAAGACAGGGGATAGCCTACGAGCAGTACTTC. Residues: CASSTRQGIAYEQYF.

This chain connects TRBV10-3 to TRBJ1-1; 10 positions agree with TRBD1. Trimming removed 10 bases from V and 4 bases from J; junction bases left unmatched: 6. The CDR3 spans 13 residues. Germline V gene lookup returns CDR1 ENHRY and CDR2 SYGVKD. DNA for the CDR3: TGTGCCAACCGACAGGGGGCAGGCACTGAAGCTTTCTTT. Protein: CANRQGAGTEAFF.

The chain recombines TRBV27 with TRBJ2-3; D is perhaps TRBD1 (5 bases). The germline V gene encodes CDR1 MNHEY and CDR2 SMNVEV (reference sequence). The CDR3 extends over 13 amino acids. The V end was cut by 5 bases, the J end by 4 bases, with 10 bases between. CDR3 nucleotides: TGTGCCAGCAGTACAGGAAACCCAGATACGCAGTATTTT. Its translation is CASSTGNPDTQYF.

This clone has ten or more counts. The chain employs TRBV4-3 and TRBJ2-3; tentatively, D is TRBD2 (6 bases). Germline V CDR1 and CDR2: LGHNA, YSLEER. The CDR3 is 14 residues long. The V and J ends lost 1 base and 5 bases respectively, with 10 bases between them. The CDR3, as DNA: TGCGCCAGCAGCCAAGCGGGGGTTCGAGATACGCAGTATTTT. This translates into CASSQAGVRDTQYF.

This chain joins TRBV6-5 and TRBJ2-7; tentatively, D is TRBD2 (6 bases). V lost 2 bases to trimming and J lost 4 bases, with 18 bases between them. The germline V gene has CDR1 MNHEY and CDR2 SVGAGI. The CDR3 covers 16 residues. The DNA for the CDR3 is TGTGCCAGCAGTTACGCGGGGTACCCCTCGGTTTACGAGCAGTACTTC. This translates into CASSYAGYPSVYEQYF.

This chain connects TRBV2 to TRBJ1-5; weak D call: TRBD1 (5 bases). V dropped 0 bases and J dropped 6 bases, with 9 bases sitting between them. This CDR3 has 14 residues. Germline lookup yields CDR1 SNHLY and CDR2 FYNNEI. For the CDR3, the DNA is TGTGCCAGCAGTGAAGCGCTTCAGGGTCAGCCCCAGCATTTT. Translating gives CASSEALQGQPQHF.

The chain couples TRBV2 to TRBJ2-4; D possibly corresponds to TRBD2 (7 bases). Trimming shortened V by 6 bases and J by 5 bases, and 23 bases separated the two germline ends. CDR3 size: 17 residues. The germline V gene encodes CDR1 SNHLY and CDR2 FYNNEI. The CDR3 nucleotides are TGTGCCAGCAGCCCGGTGGGGGGCGGGGGCCCCCAAAACATTCAGTACTTC. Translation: CASSPVGGGGPQNIQYF. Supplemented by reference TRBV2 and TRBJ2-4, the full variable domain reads EPEVTQTPSHQVTQMGQEVILRCVPISNHLYFYWYRQILGQKVEFLVSFYNNEISEKSEIFDDQFSVERPDGSNFTLKIRSTKLEDSAMYFCASSPVGGGGPQNIQYFGAGTRLSVL.

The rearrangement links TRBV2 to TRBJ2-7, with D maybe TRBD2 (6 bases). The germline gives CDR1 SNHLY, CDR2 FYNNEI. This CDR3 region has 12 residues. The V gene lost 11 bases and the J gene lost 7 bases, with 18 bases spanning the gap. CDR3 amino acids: CAGRDRGDEQYF. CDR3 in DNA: TGTGCCGGCCGGGACCGCGGGGATGAGCAGTACTTC.

CDR3 in amino acids: CASSLGTGPISYEQYF. CDR3 coding DNA: TGTGCCAGCAGCTTAGGAACAGGGCCGATCTCCTACGAGCAGTACTTC. The chain recombines TRBV11-2 with TRBJ2-7; possible D gene TRBD1, 6 bases. Germline CDR1 SGHAT, CDR2 FQNNGV. This CDR3 comprises 16 residues. The V gene lost 1 base and the J gene lost 0 bases, with 13 bases spanning the gap.

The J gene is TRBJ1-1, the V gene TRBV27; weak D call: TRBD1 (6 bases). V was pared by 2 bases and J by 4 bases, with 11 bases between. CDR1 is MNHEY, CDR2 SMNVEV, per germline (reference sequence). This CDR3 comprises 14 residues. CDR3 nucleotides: TGTGCCAGCAGTTTAGCCAGGGGTAGCACTGAAGCTTTCTTT. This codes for CASSLARGSTEAFF.

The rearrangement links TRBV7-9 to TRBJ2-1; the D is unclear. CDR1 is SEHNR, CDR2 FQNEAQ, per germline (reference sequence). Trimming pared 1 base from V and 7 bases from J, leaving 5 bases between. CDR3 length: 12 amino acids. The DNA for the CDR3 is TGTGCCAGCAGCTTAGGACTTAATGAGCAGTTCTTC. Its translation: CASSLGLNEQFF.

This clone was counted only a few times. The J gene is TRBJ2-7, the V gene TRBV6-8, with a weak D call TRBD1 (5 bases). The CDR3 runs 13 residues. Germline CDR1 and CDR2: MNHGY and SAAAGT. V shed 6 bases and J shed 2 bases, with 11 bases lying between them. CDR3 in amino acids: CASSPRVPYEQYF. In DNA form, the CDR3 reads TGTGCCAGCAGCCCCAGGGTCCCCTACGAGCAGTACTTC.

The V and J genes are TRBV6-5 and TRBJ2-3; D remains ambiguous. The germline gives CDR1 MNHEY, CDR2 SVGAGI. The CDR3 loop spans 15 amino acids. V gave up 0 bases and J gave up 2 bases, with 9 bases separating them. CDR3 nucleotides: TGTGCCAGCAGTTACTCCAGGATTTTCACAGATACGCAGTATTTT. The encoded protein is CASSYSRIFTDTQYF.

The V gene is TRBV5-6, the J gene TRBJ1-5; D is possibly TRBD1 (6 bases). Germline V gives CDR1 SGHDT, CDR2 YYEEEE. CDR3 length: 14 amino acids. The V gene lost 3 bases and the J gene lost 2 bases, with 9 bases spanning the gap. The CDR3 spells CASSWRTGNQPQHF. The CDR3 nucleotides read TGTGCCAGCAGCTGGAGGACAGGCAATCAGCCCCAGCATTTT.

CDR3 sequence: CASSQDRRTQYF. The CDR3, as DNA: TGCGCCAGCAGCCAAGATCGCAGGACCCAGTACTTC. This chain joins TRBV4-3 and TRBJ2-5; D is undetermined. V was trimmed by 0 bases and J by 7 bases, leaving 6 bases between them. The germline V gene encodes CDR1 LGHNA and CDR2 YSLEER. This CDR3 comprises 12 residues.

The CDR3 DNA is TGTGCCAGCTCACCAGACAGTTACACCGGGGAGCTGTTTTTT. As protein: CASSPDSYTGELFF. The chain links TRBV18 to TRBJ2-2; possible D gene TRBD1, 5 bases. CDR1 KGHSH and CDR2 LQKENI come from the germline V gene. The CDR3 runs 14 residues. V was shortened by 2 bases and J by 3 bases, with 7 bases between the two germline ends. The whole variable domain, filled in from reference TRBV18 and TRBJ2-2, reads NAGVMQNPRHLVRRRGQEARLRCSPMKGHSHVYWYRQLPEEGLKFMVYLQKENIIDESGMPKERFSAEFPKEGPSILRIQQVVRGDSAAYFCASSPDSYTGELFFGEGSRLTVL.

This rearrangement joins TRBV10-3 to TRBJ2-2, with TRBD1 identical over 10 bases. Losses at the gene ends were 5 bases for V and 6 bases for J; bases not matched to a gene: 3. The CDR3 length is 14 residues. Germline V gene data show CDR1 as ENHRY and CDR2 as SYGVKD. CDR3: CAISRDRGSGELFF. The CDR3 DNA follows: TGTGCCATCAGTAGGGACAGGGGATCCGGGGAGCTGTTTTTT.

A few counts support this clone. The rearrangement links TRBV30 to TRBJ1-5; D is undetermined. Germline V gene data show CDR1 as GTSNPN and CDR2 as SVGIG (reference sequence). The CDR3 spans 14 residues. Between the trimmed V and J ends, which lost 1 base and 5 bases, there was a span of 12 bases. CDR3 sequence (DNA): TGTGCCTGGAGTGGTGGGAGCTATCATCAGCCCCAGCATTTT. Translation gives CAWSGGSYHQPQHF.

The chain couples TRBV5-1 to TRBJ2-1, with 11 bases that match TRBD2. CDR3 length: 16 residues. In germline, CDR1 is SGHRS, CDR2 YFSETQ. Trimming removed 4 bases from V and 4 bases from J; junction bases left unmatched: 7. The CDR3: CASSRRTSGPYNEQFF. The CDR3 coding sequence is TGCGCCAGCAGCAGACGGACTAGCGGGCCGTACAATGAGCAGTTCTTC.

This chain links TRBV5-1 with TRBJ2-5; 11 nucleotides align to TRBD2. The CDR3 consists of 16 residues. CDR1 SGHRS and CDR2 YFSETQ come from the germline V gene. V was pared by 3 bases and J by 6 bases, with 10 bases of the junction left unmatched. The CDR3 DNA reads TGCGCCAGCAGCTGGCCCCGTGGGACTAGCGGCCAGACCCAGTACTTC. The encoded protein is CASSWPRGTSGQTQYF. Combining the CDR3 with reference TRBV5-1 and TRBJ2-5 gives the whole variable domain KAGVTQTPRYLIKTRGQQVTLSCSPISGHRSVSWYQQTPGQGLQFLFEYFSETQRNKGNFPGRFSGRQFSNSRSEMNVSTLELGDSALYLCASSWPRGTSGQTQYFGPGTRLLVL.

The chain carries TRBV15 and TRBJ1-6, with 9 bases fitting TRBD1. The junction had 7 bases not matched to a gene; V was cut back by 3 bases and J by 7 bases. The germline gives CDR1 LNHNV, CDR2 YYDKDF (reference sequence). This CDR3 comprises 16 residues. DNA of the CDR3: TGTGCCACCAGCAGTGACAGGGGGGGATTCAATTCACCCCTCCACTTT. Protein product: CATSSDRGGFNSPLHF.

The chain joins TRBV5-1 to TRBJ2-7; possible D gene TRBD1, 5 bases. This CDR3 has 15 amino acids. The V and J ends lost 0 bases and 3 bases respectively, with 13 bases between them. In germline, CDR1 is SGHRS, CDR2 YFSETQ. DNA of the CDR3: TGCGCCAGCAGCTTGGAGGGGTTCCCTAGCTACGAGCAGTACTTC. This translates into CASSLEGFPSYEQYF.